This T cell receptor beta chain is drawn from a study of blood T cell repertoires in COVID-19. Study at large: Samples taken during acute and convalescent COVID-19 were collected in the United States, Italy and Spain. T cells, B-cell-depleted T cells, or PBMCs supplied cDNA or gDNA.

Per the original data handling: Estimates of nucleated cell counts were drawn from the amplification of reference gene primers. Sequencing was performed with immunoSEQ multiplex PCR; in TCRdb, only in-frame clones are kept and a portion is missing. V, J and clone size are those of that table, while D and trimming were read from the DNA. The sample contains fewer than 250,000 clones, 83% of which appear only once. J gave up 8 bases and V 6 bases, and 14 bases lay outside the gene matches. This CDR3 contains 15 residues. Germline CDR1 is SGDLS and CDR2 is YYNGEE. The chain links TRBV9 to TRBJ2-1; 7 bases line up with TRBD1. This TCR was recovered from a human donor in a cohort sampled during active COVID-19. Sequencing input: peripheral blood. The CDR3 DNA follows: TGTGCCAGCACCCGTCGAACAGGGGTCCGAGATGAGCAGTTCTTC. Amino acid sequence: CASTRRTGVRDEQFF. The variable domain in full, with the rest retrieved from reference TRBV9 and TRBJ2-1, is DSGVTQTPKHLITATGQRVTLRCSPRSGDLSVYWYQQSLDQGLQFLIQYYNGEERAKGNILERFSAQQFPDLHSELNLSSLELGDSALYFCASTRRTGVRDEQFFGPGTRLTVL.